A selection of T cell receptor beta chains follows, all from one sample in a study of shared clonotypes between healthy human individuals. This table comes from immunoSEQ multiplex PCR, and its TCRdb copy is limited to in-frame clones, with some not included. The data show nearly 1,000,000 clones, with over 75% seen just once and nearly 1.5% held by the top ten. Sequencing used memory CD4+ T cells sorted from blood. These receptors came from a man between 18 and 35 years old in good health. CDR3s include the opening cysteine and the closing phenylalanine or tryptophan. The D gene is left open where the match is weak. Part of the rows lack a size; the others show once, few, many or a class for expanded clones.

cdr3_length: 14
d_call: .
clone_size: .
j_call: TRBJ1-1
v_call: TRBV19
cdr3_nt: TGTGCCAGTAGTATCTGGGGAGGCGACACTGAAGCTTTCTTT
cdr3_aa: CASSIWGGDTEAFF

cdr3_length: 18
d_call: .
clone_size: .
j_call: TRBJ2-2
v_call: TRBV11-1
cdr3_nt: TGTGCCAGCAGCTTAGCGCCATCGGGGGGCGCGAACACCGGGGAGCTGTTTTTT
cdr3_aa: CASSLAPSGGANTGELFF

cdr3_length: 14
d_call: TRBD1
clone_size: many
j_call: TRBJ2-7
v_call: TRBV7-9
cdr3_nt: TGTGCCAGCAGCTACACGACAGGGGTCTACGAGCAGTACTTC
cdr3_aa: CASSYTTGVYEQYF

cdr3_length: 14
d_call: TRBD2
clone_size: .
j_call: TRBJ2-7
v_call: TRBV30
cdr3_nt: TGTGCCTGGAGTGTCGGGGGGGGTGCCTACGAGCAGTACTTC
cdr3_aa: CAWSVGGGAYEQYF

cdr3_length: 14
d_call: TRBD2
clone_size: .
j_call: TRBJ2-3
v_call: TRBV9
cdr3_nt: TGTGCCAGCAGCGAGCGGGGGTACACAGATACGCAGTATTTT
cdr3_aa: CASSERGYTDTQYF

cdr3_length: 12
d_call: TRBD1
clone_size: .
j_call: TRBJ2-7
v_call: TRBV29-1
cdr3_nt: TGCAGCGGCCGGACAGGGGCTTACGAGCAGTACTTC
cdr3_aa: CSGRTGAYEQYF

cdr3_length: 14
d_call: TRBD1
clone_size: .
j_call: TRBJ1-5
v_call: TRBV28
cdr3_nt: TGTGCCACCCGACAGGGGTATAGCAATCAGCCCCAGCATTTT
cdr3_aa: CATRQGYSNQPQHF

cdr3_length: 13
d_call: .
clone_size: many
j_call: TRBJ1-2
v_call: TRBV30
cdr3_nt: TGTGCCTGGCCCAAAGGGGGTGGCTATGGCTACACCTTC
cdr3_aa: CAWPKGGGYGYTF

cdr3_length: 12
d_call: .
clone_size: .
j_call: TRBJ1-2
v_call: TRBV5-4
cdr3_nt: TGTGCCAGCAGCTGGGCCGGGCAGCACGCGGCCTTC
cdr3_aa: CASSWAGQHAAF

cdr3_length: 15
d_call: TRBD2
clone_size: .
j_call: TRBJ2-3
v_call: TRBV5-1
cdr3_nt: TGCGCCAGCAGTCGCAGCGGGGAAAGCACAGATACGCAGTATTTT
cdr3_aa: CASSRSGESTDTQYF

cdr3_length: 12
d_call: .
clone_size: .
j_call: TRBJ2-3
v_call: TRBV28
cdr3_nt: TGTGCCAGCAGCCAATCCACAGATACGCAGTATTTT
cdr3_aa: CASSQSTDTQYF

cdr3_length: 13
d_call: .
clone_size: .
j_call: TRBJ2-3
v_call: TRBV6-5
cdr3_nt: TGTGCCAGCAGGCCCGCCTTTTTAGATACGCAGTATTTT
cdr3_aa: CASRPAFLDTQYF

cdr3_length: 15
d_call: .
clone_size: few
j_call: TRBJ1-3
v_call: TRBV6-4
cdr3_nt: TGTGCCAGCAGTGAAGGGGGACTCTCTGGAAACACCATATATTTT
cdr3_aa: CASSEGGLSGNTIYF

cdr3_length: 16
d_call: TRBD1
clone_size: many
j_call: TRBJ2-7
v_call: TRBV27
cdr3_nt: TGTGCCAGCAGTCCTACCCGTGGGACAGGGTTCCACGAGCAGTACTTC
cdr3_aa: CASSPTRGTGFHEQYF

cdr3_length: 19
d_call: TRBD2
clone_size: few
j_call: TRBJ2-2
v_call: TRBV9
cdr3_nt: TGTGCCAGCAGCGTTGAAATCTCGGGACTAGCGGGAGCGGGCGGGGAGCTGTTTTTT
cdr3_aa: CASSVEISGLAGAGGELFF

cdr3_length: 14
d_call: .
clone_size: .
j_call: TRBJ2-1
v_call: TRBV6-5
cdr3_nt: TGTGCCAGCAGCCGCGGGCGTTCCTACAATGAGCAGTTCTTC
cdr3_aa: CASSRGRSYNEQFF